This T cell receptor beta chain is drawn from a study of Ad26.COV2.S vaccination and SARS-CoV-2 variants. Study details: Recipients of Ad26.COV2.S got it intramuscularly, once or twice 56 days apart.

Trimming cost V 3 bases and J 10 bases, with 19 bases left between them. The CDR3 has 16 residues. Germline CDR1 KGHSH, CDR2 LQKENI. This table comes from immunoSEQ multiplex PCR, and its TCRdb copy is limited to in-frame clones, with some not included. The sample carries around 310,000 clones, 85% to 90% recorded once. Treatment indicated: about 20 received Ad26.COV2.S at low or high dose, single or two shots; about 5 received placebo; per-sample allocation not given. Day 63 after the first injection of vaccine or placebo was the sampling time. This TCR was sampled from a person between 18 and 60 years old who received the Ad26.COV2.S COVID-19 vaccine or a placebo. The V gene is TRBV18, the J gene TRBJ1-6; D is uncertain. The sequenced sample was peripheral blood, obtained in a trial of Ad26.COV2.S vaccine versus placebo. Here the CDR3 DNA reads TGTGCCAGCTCACCCAGCACCGGGAGTACTTCGTCACCCCTCCACTTT. This codes for CASSPSTGSTSSPLHF.